These 27 T cell receptor beta chains were sequenced from one sample in a study of PD-L1 blockade in urothelial cancer. Clones were read by immunoSEQ multiplex PCR, and TCRdb kept only the in-frame ones, dropping some. The sample holds 45,000 to 60,000 clones, roughly four fifths seen once. As to time point: pretreatment peripheral blood. The sequencing here drew on PBMCs, taken around atezolizumab (anti-PD-L1) treatment. Receptors originate from a man aged 50 to 60 with urothelial cancer.

The J gene is TRBJ2-3, the V gene TRBV13, with 13 nucleotides matching TRBD2. Per germline, CDR1 PRHDT and CDR2 FYEKMQ (reference sequence). The J segment lost 5 bases and the V segment lost 4 bases, leaving 3 bases of the junction unmatched. The CDR3 extends over 15 amino acids. CDR3 sequence (DNA): TGTGCCAGCAGCTCGGGACTAGCGGGACGAGATACGCAGTATTTT. Translated: CASSSGLAGRDTQYF.

The V gene is TRBV2, the J gene TRBJ1-5; tentatively, D is TRBD1 (6 bases). V was trimmed by 6 bases and J by 7 bases, leaving 13 bases between them. Germline V gene data show CDR1 as SNHLY and CDR2 as FYNNEI. This CDR3 comprises 13 residues. In nucleotides, the CDR3 is TGTGCCAGCAGGGGGGACCAGGGGCAGCCCCAGCATTTT. Residues: CASRGDQGQPQHF.

The chain combines TRBV15 with TRBJ2-7; no reliable D call. Germline V CDR1 and CDR2: LNHNV, YYDKDF (reference sequence). The CDR3 has 14 residues. Deletions cut 1 base from V and 3 bases from J, with 10 bases between. CDR3 sequence: CATSRVGNLYEQYF. CDR3 DNA: TGTGCCACCAGCAGAGTGGGCAACCTCTACGAGCAGTACTTC.

CDR3 in amino acids: CASRQGPQETQYF. DNA of the CDR3: TGCGCCAGCAGACAGGGGCCCCAAGAGACCCAGTACTTC. The chain has TRBV5-1 and TRBJ2-5, with TRBD1 matching 7 bases. From germline, CDR1 is SGHRS and CDR2 YFSETQ. Trimming cost V 5 bases and J 1 base; bases outside gene matches: 2. There are 13 residues in the CDR3.

The gene calls are TRBV7-2 and TRBJ1-5; D is possibly TRBD1 (6 bases). V gave up 0 bases and J gave up 6 bases, with 12 bases separating them. The CDR3 is 15 amino acids. CDR1 is SGHTA and CDR2 is FQGNSA in the germline V gene. The chain's CDR3 is CASSLAGGPGQPQHF. Here the CDR3 DNA reads TGTGCCAGCAGCTTAGCGGGGGGGCCAGGTCAGCCCCAGCATTTT.

The rearrangement uses TRBV6-1 and TRBJ2-3, with D possibly being TRBD2 (6 bases). CDR3 size: 14 residues. Trimming took off 7 bases at V and 4 bases at J, with 15 bases between the two ends. Per the germline V gene, CDR1 is MNHNS and CDR2 is SASEGT. CDR3 sequence (DNA): TGTGCCAGCACGCCTGGCGGGGTCGCAGATACGCAGTATTTT. Translation: CASTPGGVADTQYF.

This clone was counted a single time. V and J are TRBV6-5 and TRBJ1-2, with D perhaps TRBD1 (6 bases). This CDR3 is 14 amino acids long. V lost 5 bases to trimming and J lost 3 bases, with 13 bases between them. Germline V gene lookup returns CDR1 MNHEY and CDR2 SVGAGI. The DNA of the CDR3 is TGTGCCAGCAGTACTCCGGGACATTACTATGGCTACACCTTC. Residues: CASSTPGHYYGYTF.

The V call is TRBV5-4, the J call TRBJ2-5, with unresolved D. The V gene lost 4 bases and the J gene lost 0 bases, with 7 bases spanning the gap. Germline V gives CDR1 SGHNT, CDR2 YYREEE (reference sequence). The CDR3 sequence is 13 residues long. The CDR3 here is CASSTQDQETQYF. Written as DNA, the CDR3 is TGTGCCAGCAGCACTCAAGACCAAGAGACCCAGTACTTC.

Concerning this clone itself: A read error may produce the germline difference seen at one junction end. V and J are TRBV7-7 and TRBJ1-5, with D unclear. The CDR3 contains 13 residues. Germline CDR1 and CDR2: SSHAT and FNYEAQ (reference sequence). CDR3 protein: CASSLGLDQPQHF. In DNA, the CDR3 is TGTGCTAGCAGCTTAGGCCTAGATCAGCCCCAGCATTTT.

This chain's CDR3 is CASSLEQITGELFF. The CDR3 coding sequence is TGCGCCAGCAGCTTGGAACAGATCACCGGGGAGCTGTTTTTT. This rearrangement joins TRBV5-1 to TRBJ2-2; unclear D gene. CDR1 and CDR2 (germline): SGHRS, YFSETQ. Trimming cost V 0 bases and J 4 bases, with 7 bases left between them. CDR3 size: 14 residues.

The chain uses TRBV2 and TRBJ1-2, with a tentative D call TRBD1 (6 bases). The length of the CDR3 is 13 residues. The germline V gene encodes CDR1 SNHLY and CDR2 FYNNEI. Trimming pared 6 bases from V and 7 bases from J, leaving 15 bases between. CDR3 sequence: CASRVQGTPGYTF. As DNA, the CDR3 is TGTGCCAGCAGGGTACAGGGCACACCTGGCTACACCTTC. Drawing the rest from reference TRBV2 and TRBJ1-2, the complete variable domain is EPEVTQTPSHQVTQMGQEVILRCVPISNHLYFYWYRQILGQKVEFLVSFYNNEISEKSEIFDDQFSVERPDGSNFTLKIRSTKLEDSAMYFCASRVQGTPGYTFGSGTRLTVV.

The rearrangement links TRBV7-2 to TRBJ2-2; 7 positions match TRBD1. In germline, CDR1 is SGHTA, CDR2 FQGNSA. Trimming took 1 base from V and 4 from J; bases not matched to a gene: 6. This CDR3 region has 16 residues. In DNA form, the CDR3 reads TGTGCCAGCAGCTTAGGGCCAGGGGGTAGCACCGGGGAGCTGTTTTTT. Its protein product is CASSLGPGGSTGELFF.

The chain combines TRBV18 with TRBJ1-1; D unresolved. Germline CDR1 reads KGHSH; CDR2 reads LQKENI. The V end lost 8 bases, the J end lost 0 bases, and 10 bases lay between the germline ends. The CDR3 runs 13 residues. In nucleotides, the CDR3 is TGTGCCAGCACCTATACAGTGAACACTGAAGCTTTCTTT. The encoded protein is CASTYTVNTEAFF.

This chain uses TRBV27 with TRBJ1-2, with D possibly TRBD1 on 5 matching bases. V was clipped by 0 bases and J by 7 bases, with 9 bases between them. Germline V CDR1 and CDR2: MNHEY, SMNVEV (reference sequence). The CDR3 runs 13 residues. The CDR3 DNA is TGTGCCAGCAGTTTATCTAAGGGACTTGGCTACACCTTC. Protein sequence: CASSLSKGLGYTF.

This clone came up many times. V is TRBV2 and J is TRBJ2-3; TRBD2 might be the D (6 bases). The CDR3 length is 11 residues. V was shortened by 6 bases and J by 10 bases, with 11 bases between the two germline ends. Germline CDR1 is SNHLY and CDR2 is FYNNEI. The CDR3 reads CASSPIAAQYF. CDR3 DNA sequence: TGTGCCAGCAGCCCCATAGCGGCGCAGTATTTT.

This chain links TRBV5-1 with TRBJ1-1; D is ambiguous. V lost 4 bases and J 0 bases, leaving 10 bases between the germline ends. The CDR3 runs 14 residues. Per the germline V gene, CDR1 is SGHRS and CDR2 is YFSETQ. The CDR3 DNA is TGCGCCAGCAGCACCCAGAAGATGAACACTGAAGCTTTCTTT. This sequence encodes CASSTQKMNTEAFF. Based on the CDR3 plus reference TRBV5-1 and TRBJ1-1, the full variable domain is KAGVTQTPRYLIKTRGQQVTLSCSPISGHRSVSWYQQTPGQGLQFLFEYFSETQRNKGNFPGRFSGRQFSNSRSEMNVSTLELGDSALYLCASSTQKMNTEAFFGQGTRLTVV.

This sequence joins TRBV19 and TRBJ2-7; 12 nucleotides agree with TRBD2. Germline lookup yields CDR1 LNHDA and CDR2 SQIVND (reference sequence). Trimming took 1 base from V and 3 from J; bases not matched to a gene: 10. The CDR3 is 18 residues long. The CDR3 is CASSIGVKTSGRVYEQYF. The CDR3 DNA reads as TGTGCCAGTAGTATAGGGGTTAAGACTAGCGGGAGAGTCTACGAGCAGTACTTC.

The gene calls are TRBV6-5 and TRBJ1-2; TRBD1 matches at 8 bases. This CDR3 comprises 14 residues. Unmatched junction bases numbered 6, after V lost 5 bases and J lost 4 bases. Germline loops: CDR1 MNHEY, CDR2 SVGAGI. In DNA form, the CDR3 reads TGTGCCAGCAGTCACCGGGACAGGAGCTATGGCTACACCTTC. Protein: CASSHRDRSYGYTF.

This clone occurred a few times. The V gene is TRBV5-1, the J gene TRBJ1-2; D is unclear. CDR3 length: 15 amino acids. The V gene lost 4 bases and the J gene lost 5 bases, with 18 bases spanning the gap. Germline CDR1 SGHRS, CDR2 YFSETQ. CDR3 sequence (DNA): TGCGCCAGCAGCATCGCGCTTGGGAGTGGGTATGGCTACACCTTC. It codes for CASSIALGSGYGYTF.

This clone was observed a few times. The chain joins TRBV19 to TRBJ2-2; 12 bases map to TRBD2. This CDR3 region has 14 residues. The J segment lost 8 bases and the V segment lost 6 bases, leaving 4 bases of the junction unmatched. Germline V lookup: CDR1 LNHDA, CDR2 SQIVND (reference sequence). CDR3 DNA: TGTGCCAGTAGAGGACTAGCGGGAAAAGGGGAGCTGTTTTTT. This gives the protein CASRGLAGKGELFF.

The chain is built from TRBV2 and TRBJ1-5, with TRBD1 identical over 8 bases. The CDR3 loop spans 16 amino acids. The J segment lost 6 bases and the V segment lost 2 bases, leaving 9 bases of the junction unmatched. Germline V gene sequence: CDR1 SNHLY, CDR2 FYNNEI. The CDR3 region is CASSESGRGLGQPQHF. CDR3 nucleotides: TGTGCCAGCAGTGAATCGGGCAGGGGGCTGGGTCAGCCCCAGCATTTT.

This chain links TRBV9 with TRBJ2-1, with a possible D match to TRBD2 (6 bases). CDR3 size: 14 residues. CDR1 is SGDLS and CDR2 is YYNGEE in the germline V gene. V was pared by 7 bases and J by 4 bases, with 15 bases between. CDR3 DNA sequence: TGTGCCAGCTCTACTGCCGGGACTTACAATGAGCAGTTCTTC. Its translation: CASSTAGTYNEQFF.

The V and J genes are TRBV6-1 and TRBJ1-5; 7 bases align to TRBD1. Trimming at V came to 6 bases and at J to 2 bases, leaving 4 bases not matched to a gene. This CDR3 comprises 14 residues. Looked up from germline, CDR1 is MNHNS and CDR2 is SASEGT. The CDR3 nucleotides are TGTGCCAGCAGCCTTACAGGGGGCAATCAGCCCCAGCATTTT. Its protein product is CASSLTGGNQPQHF.

V usage is TRBV5-1 and J usage is TRBJ2-1; 8 positions agree with TRBD1. The V gene end was trimmed by 2 bases and the J gene end by 5 bases; junction bases not matched to a gene: 9. CDR1 SGHRS and CDR2 YFSETQ come from the germline V gene. This CDR3 has 16 residues. CDR3 in amino acids: CASSFLPSTGDNEQFF. The CDR3 bases are TGCGCCAGCAGCTTCCTACCTTCGACAGGGGACAATGAGCAGTTCTTC.

The chain has TRBV2 and TRBJ2-5; a possible D gene is TRBD2 (6 bases). V was trimmed by 7 bases and J by 5 bases, leaving 17 bases between them. Germline assignment: CDR1 SNHLY and CDR2 FYNNEI. The CDR3 covers 14 residues. The CDR3 protein is CASIMRTGAETQYF. The CDR3 coding sequence is TGTGCCAGCATTATGAGGACGGGAGCGGAGACCCAGTACTTC.

The genes are TRBV19 and TRBJ1-2; tentative D call: TRBD1 (6 bases). The CDR3 consists of 14 residues. V was trimmed by 1 base and J by 4 bases, leaving 10 bases between them. Germline V gene data show CDR1 as LNHDA and CDR2 as SQIVND (reference sequence). CDR3 coding DNA: TGTGCCAGTAGTATAGGGGGGCCCGGCTATGGCTACACCTTC. Protein: CASSIGGPGYGYTF.

The chain uses TRBV11-3 and TRBJ2-6; no reliable D call. The germline V gene has CDR1 SGHNT and CDR2 YENEEA. This CDR3 spans 15 amino acids. Trimming left V 2 bases short and J 2 bases short, with 7 bases between. In DNA, the CDR3 is TGTGCCAGCAGCTTAAGTGGAGCTGGGGCCAACGTCCTGACTTTC. Protein sequence: CASSLSGAGANVLTF. The whole variable domain, remainder taken from reference TRBV11-3 and TRBJ2-6, is EAGVVQSPRYKIIEKKQPVAFWCNPISGHNTLYWYLQNLGQGPELLIRYENEEAVDDSQLPKDRFSAERLKGVDSTLKIQPAELGDSAVYLCASSLSGAGANVLTFGAGSRLTVL.